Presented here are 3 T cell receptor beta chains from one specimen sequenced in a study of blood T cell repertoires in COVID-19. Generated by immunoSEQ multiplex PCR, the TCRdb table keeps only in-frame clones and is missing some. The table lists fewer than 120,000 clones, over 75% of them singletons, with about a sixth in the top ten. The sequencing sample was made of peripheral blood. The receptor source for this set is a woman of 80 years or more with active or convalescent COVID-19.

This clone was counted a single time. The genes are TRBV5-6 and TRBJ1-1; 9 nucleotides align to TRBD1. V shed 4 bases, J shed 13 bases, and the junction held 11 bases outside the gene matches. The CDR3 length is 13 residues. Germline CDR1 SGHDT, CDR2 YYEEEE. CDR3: CASSNTRDRVRFF. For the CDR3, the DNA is TGTGCCAGCAGCAATACTCGGGACAGGGTTCGTTTCTTT. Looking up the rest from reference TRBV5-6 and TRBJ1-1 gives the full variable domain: DAGVTQSPTHLIKTRGQQVTLRCSPKSGHDTVSWYQQALGQGPQFIFQYYEEEERQRGNFPDRFSGHQFPNYSSELNVNALLLGDSALYLCASSNTRDRVRFFGQGTRLTVV.

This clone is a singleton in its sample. The chain's CDR3 is CASSLGISGYNEQFF. The CDR3 nucleotides are TGCGCCAGCAGCTTGGGCATAAGCGGTTACAATGAGCAGTTCTTC. V is TRBV5-1 and J is TRBJ2-1; tentatively, D is TRBD2 (5 bases). Germline CDR1 is SGHRS and CDR2 is YFSETQ. V gave up 0 bases and J gave up 4 bases, with 11 bases separating them. The CDR3 spans 15 residues.

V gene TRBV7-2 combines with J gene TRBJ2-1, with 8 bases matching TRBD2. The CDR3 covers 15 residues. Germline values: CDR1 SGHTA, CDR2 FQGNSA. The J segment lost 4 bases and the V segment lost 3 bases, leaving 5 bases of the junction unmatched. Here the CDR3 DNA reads TGTGCCAGCAGCTTGTCGGCTAGCGGGTACAATGAGCAGTTCTTC. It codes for CASSLSASGYNEQFF.